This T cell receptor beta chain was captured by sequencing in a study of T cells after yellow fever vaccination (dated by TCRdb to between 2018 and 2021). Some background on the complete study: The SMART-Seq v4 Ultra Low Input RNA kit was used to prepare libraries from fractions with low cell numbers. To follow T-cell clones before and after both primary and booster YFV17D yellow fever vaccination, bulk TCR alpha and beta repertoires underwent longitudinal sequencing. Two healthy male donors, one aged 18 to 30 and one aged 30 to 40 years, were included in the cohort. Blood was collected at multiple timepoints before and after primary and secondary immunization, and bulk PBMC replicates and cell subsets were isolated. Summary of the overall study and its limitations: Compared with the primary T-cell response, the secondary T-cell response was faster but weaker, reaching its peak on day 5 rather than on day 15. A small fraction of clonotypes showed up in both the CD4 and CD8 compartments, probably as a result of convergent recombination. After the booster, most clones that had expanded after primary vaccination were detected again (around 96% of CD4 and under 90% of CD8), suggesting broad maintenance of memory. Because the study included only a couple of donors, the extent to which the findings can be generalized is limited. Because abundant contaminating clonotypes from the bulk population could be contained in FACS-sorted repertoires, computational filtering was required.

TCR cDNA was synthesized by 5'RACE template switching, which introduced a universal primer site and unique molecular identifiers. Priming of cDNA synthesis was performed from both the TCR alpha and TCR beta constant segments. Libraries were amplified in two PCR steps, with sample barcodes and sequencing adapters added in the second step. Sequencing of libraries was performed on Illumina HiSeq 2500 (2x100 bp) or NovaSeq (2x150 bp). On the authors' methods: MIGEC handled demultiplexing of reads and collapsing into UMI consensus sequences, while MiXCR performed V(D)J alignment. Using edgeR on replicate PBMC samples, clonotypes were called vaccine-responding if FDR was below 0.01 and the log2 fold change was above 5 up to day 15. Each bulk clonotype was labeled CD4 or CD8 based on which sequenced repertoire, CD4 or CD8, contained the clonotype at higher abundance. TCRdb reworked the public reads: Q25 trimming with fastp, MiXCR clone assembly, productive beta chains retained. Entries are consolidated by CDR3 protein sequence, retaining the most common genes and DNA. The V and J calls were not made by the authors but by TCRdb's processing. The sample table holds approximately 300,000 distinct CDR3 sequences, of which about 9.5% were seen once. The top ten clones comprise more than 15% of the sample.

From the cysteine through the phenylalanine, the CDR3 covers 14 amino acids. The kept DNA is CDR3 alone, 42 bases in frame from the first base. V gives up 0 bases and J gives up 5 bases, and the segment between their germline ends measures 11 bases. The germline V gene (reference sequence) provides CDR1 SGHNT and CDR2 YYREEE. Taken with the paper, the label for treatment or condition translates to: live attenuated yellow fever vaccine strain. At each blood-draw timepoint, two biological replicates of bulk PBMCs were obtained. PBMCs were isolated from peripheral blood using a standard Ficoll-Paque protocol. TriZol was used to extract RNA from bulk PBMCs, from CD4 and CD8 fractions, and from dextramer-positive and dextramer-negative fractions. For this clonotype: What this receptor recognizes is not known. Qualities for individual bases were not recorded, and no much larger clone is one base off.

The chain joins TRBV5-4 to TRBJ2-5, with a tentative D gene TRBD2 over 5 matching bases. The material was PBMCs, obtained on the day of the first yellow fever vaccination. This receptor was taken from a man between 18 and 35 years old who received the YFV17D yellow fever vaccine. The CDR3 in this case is CASSLESGMETQYF. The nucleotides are TGTGCCAGCAGCTTGGAATCGGGGATGGAGACCCAGTACTTC.